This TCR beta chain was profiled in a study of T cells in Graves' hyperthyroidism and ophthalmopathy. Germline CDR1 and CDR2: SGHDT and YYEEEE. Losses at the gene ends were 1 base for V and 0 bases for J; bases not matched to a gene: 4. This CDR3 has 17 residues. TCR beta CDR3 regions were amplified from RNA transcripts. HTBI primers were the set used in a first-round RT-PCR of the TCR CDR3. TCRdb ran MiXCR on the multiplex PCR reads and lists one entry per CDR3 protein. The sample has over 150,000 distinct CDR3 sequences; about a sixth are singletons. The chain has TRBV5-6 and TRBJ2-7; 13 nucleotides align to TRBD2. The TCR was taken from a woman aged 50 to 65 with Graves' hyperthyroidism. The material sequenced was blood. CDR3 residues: CASSLLGLAGSSYEQYF. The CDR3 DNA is TGTGCCAGCAGCTTGTTGGGACTAGCGGGAAGCTCCTACGAGCAGTACTTC.